These 9 T cell receptor beta chains share one sample of origin, sequenced in a study of blood T cell repertoires in COVID-19 (dated by TCRdb to the early 2020s). Libraries were constructed by the immunoSEQ multiplex PCR assay. The immuneACCESS repertoire file appears here via TCRdb, limited to in-frame rearrangements. These files lack a portion of the clones; in checked studies, under half of the deficit traces to unresolved V genes, and the cause of the others is not known. The sample profile shows fewer than 150,000 clones; approximately 88% of them were found once. The top ten clonotypes cover around 13% of the sample. The source material was peripheral blood. The receptor source for this set is a woman between 25 and 40 years old who had recovered from COVID-19.

The V gene is TRBV10-3, the J gene TRBJ2-7; TRBD2 might be the D (6 bases). Germline loops: CDR1 ENHRY, CDR2 SYGVKD. Between the trimmed V and J ends, which lost 3 bases and 5 bases, there was a span of 14 bases. This CDR3 is 14 amino acids long. CDR3 DNA: TGTGCCATCAGTGACGCGGGAAGAATCCACGAGCAGTACTTC. It codes for CAISDAGRIHEQYF.

This sequence joins TRBV5-1 and TRBJ2-5; D might be TRBD2 (6 bases). Germline CDR1 and CDR2: SGHRS and YFSETQ. The CDR3 length is 14 residues. V was cut by 5 bases and J by 1 base, with 12 bases left in between. CDR3 in DNA: TGCGCCAGCAGGGCACGGGGACTCCAAGAGACCCAGTACTTC. As protein: CASRARGLQETQYF.

The CDR3 protein is CSVGLARRGIYEQYF. DNA of the CDR3: TGCAGCGTTGGACTAGCGCGACGTGGAATCTACGAGCAGTACTTC. The chain employs TRBV29-1 and TRBJ2-7; 8 bases agree with TRBD2. The CDR3 has 15 amino acids. The germline gives CDR1 SQVTM, CDR2 ANQGSEA. With 4 bases clipped from V and 3 bases from J, the junction kept 11 bases outside the gene matches.

CDR3 in amino acids: CASSQSEGSGTEAFF. The CDR3 nucleotides read TGCGCCAGCAGTCAATCGGAGGGGAGTGGCACTGAAGCTTTCTTT. The rearrangement uses TRBV23-1 and TRBJ1-1; D possibly corresponds to TRBD1 (5 bases). TRBV23-1 is placed among ORFs of uncertain function. The CDR3 has 15 amino acids. Trimming removed 0 bases at V and 4 bases at J, with 12 bases between.

The chain carries TRBV19 and TRBJ2-7; D may be TRBD1 (6 bases). The germline V and J ends were trimmed by 5 bases and 8 bases, with 16 bases remaining between them. Germline V gene data show CDR1 as LNHDA and CDR2 as SQIVND (reference sequence). CDR3 length: 13 amino acids. The CDR3 protein is CASSPRDKSQQYF. The CDR3 coding sequence is TGTGCCAGTAGTCCCCGGGACAAATCGCAGCAGTACTTC.

This chain connects TRBV5-1 to TRBJ1-1, with 10 positions matching TRBD1. The ends lost 4 bases at V and 3 bases at J; junction bases unmatched: 6. Germline V gene lookup returns CDR1 SGHRS and CDR2 YFSETQ. The CDR3 contains 15 residues. The CDR3 region has the DNA TGCGCCAGCAGCCGTCGGACAGGGGGGGACACTGAAGCTTTCTTT. Its translation is CASSRRTGGDTEAFF.

The chain has TRBV2 and TRBJ2-7; D is possibly TRBD2 (6 bases). V was shortened by 6 bases and J by 3 bases, with 15 bases between the two germline ends. Germline V CDR1 and CDR2: SNHLY, FYNNEI. The CDR3 is made up of 14 amino acids. Here the CDR3 reads CASRAGPGGYEQYF. The CDR3 DNA sequence: TGTGCCAGCAGGGCGGGACCCGGGGGCTACGAGCAGTACTTC.

The gene calls are TRBV3-1 (or the pseudogene TRBV3-2) and TRBJ1-3; D unclear. This CDR3 contains 14 residues. The V gene lost 1 base and the J gene lost 12 bases, with 16 bases spanning the gap. CDR1 is LGHDT and CDR2 is YNNKEL in the germline V gene (reference sequence). CDR3 nucleotide sequence: TGTGCCAGCAGCCAAGGGAGGTCCTTAGTCCACATATATTTT. Translated: CASSQGRSLVHIYF.

The chain joins TRBV29-1 to TRBJ1-1; D uncertain. The CDR3 is 11 residues long. Trimming left V 0 bases short and J 12 bases short, with 11 bases between. The germline V gene has CDR1 SQVTM and CDR2 ANQGSEA. CDR3 sequence (DNA): TGCAGCGTTGAAGAGCTCGGGGTCACTTTCTTT. It encodes CSVEELGVTFF.